The 15 T cell receptor beta chains presented below share a single source sample, sequenced in a study of molecular identifiers for immune sequencing clone quantification. MiXCR, run by TCRdb on the PCR reads, gives a single entry per CDR3 protein. Seen here are 85,000 to 100,000 distinct CDR3 sequences, roughly a quarter observed once, and the top ten hold around 0.92%. The sample was naive CD8+ T cells from blood, with Jurkat cell RNA spiked in. Subset reported: FACS-sorted CD8+CD4-CCR7+CD45RA+ naive T cells. All receptors come from a human donor in good health. Some libraries in this study had Jurkat cell RNA spiked in.

This clonotype was counted between two and nine times. V and J are TRBV19 and TRBJ2-1; D is uncertain. Trimming took off 7 bases at V and 7 bases at J, with 11 bases between the two ends. This CDR3 is built from 12 residues. Germline values: CDR1 LNHDA, CDR2 SQIVND (reference sequence). The DNA for the CDR3 is TGTGCCAGTACCTTTCCGGGTAATGAGCAGTTCTTC. It yields the protein CASTFPGNEQFF.

Remarks on this clonotype: A clone one base away is much larger, so this may be a read error. The CDR3 end shows no conserved phenylalanine or tryptophan, and so a read error is likely. J is TRBJ2-5 and V is TRBV12-3 or TRBV12-4, with D tentatively TRBD1 (5 bases). The CDR3 totals 14 residues. Trimming took 4 bases from V and 2 from J, leaving 11 bases between them. The CDR3 region has the DNA TGTGCCAGCAGTTCCCCAGGGTGGCAAGAGACCCAGTACTTA. It is translated as CASSSPGWQETQYL.

The chain carries TRBV7-9 and TRBJ1-5, with TRBD1 matching 7 bases. The ends lost 5 bases at V and 3 bases at J; junction bases unmatched: 4. The CDR3 consists of 14 residues. Germline V gene sequence: CDR1 SEHNR, CDR2 FQNEAQ (reference sequence). Here the CDR3 reads CASSRGQANQPQHF. The CDR3 DNA follows: TGTGCCAGCAGCCGAGGACAGGCCAATCAGCCCCAGCATTTT.

The chain couples TRBV27 to TRBJ2-1; D is possibly TRBD1 (5 bases). The CDR3 contains 11 residues. Germline V gene sequence: CDR1 MNHEY, CDR2 SMNVEV (reference sequence). V was shortened by 2 bases and J by 11 bases, with 7 bases between the two germline ends. CDR3 residues: CASSLGAQQFF. CDR3 DNA sequence: TGTGCCAGCAGTTTAGGGGCCCAGCAGTTCTTC.

This clonotype was seen many times. The chain joins TRBV5-1 to TRBJ2-3, with D possibly TRBD2 on 5 matching bases. The CDR3 runs 16 residues. CDR1 is SGHRS, CDR2 YFSETQ, per germline. V lost 3 bases to trimming and J lost 1 base, with 15 bases between them. CDR3 DNA sequence: TGCGCCAGCAGCTCCCCCGGTGGCGGGCGCACAGATACGCAGTATTTT. This codes for CASSSPGGGRTDTQYF.

This clonotype was found a few times. The chain links TRBV9 to TRBJ2-3; tentatively, D is TRBD2 (7 bases). Germline V gives CDR1 SGDLS, CDR2 YYNGEE. The CDR3 consists of 15 residues. Trimming left V 4 bases short and J 4 bases short, with 16 bases between. The CDR3 DNA sequence: TGTGCCAGCAGCCTAAGGGGGGGGGATCCAGATACGCAGTATTTT. Amino acids: CASSLRGGDPDTQYF.

The genes are TRBV12-3 or TRBV12-4 and TRBJ2-2; TRBD1 matches 11 bases. CDR3 length: 14 residues. The trim removed 5 bases at V and 7 bases at J, leaving 3 bases unmatched. CDR3 sequence: CASSEGQGVGELFF. The DNA of the CDR3 is TGTGCCAGCAGTGAGGGACAGGGGGTCGGGGAGCTGTTTTTT.

This clonotype was observed many times. V is TRBV27 and J is TRBJ2-3, with D possibly matching TRBD1 (6 bases). The CDR3 runs 17 residues. The ends were cut back, 8 bases at V and 0 bases at J, with 21 bases in the middle. Germline V gene lookup returns CDR1 MNHEY and CDR2 SMNVEV (reference sequence). CDR3 sequence: CASGSGTGPASTDTQYF. CDR3 in DNA: TGTGCCAGCGGGTCCGGTACAGGGCCCGCTAGCACAGATACGCAGTATTTT.

The table lists this clonotype with many counts. This rearrangement joins TRBV20-1 to TRBJ2-3, with D possibly being TRBD2 (6 bases). V was cut by 4 bases and J by 4 bases, with 18 bases left in between. There are 15 residues in the CDR3. Per germline, CDR1 DFQATT and CDR2 SNEGSKA (reference sequence). CDR3 sequence: CSATEGAGPSDTQYF. The CDR3, as DNA: TGCAGTGCTACGGAAGGCGCGGGGCCCTCAGATACGCAGTATTTT.

Comment on this clonotype: A read error may be the cause here, since a much bigger clone is one base away. V gene TRBV20-1 combines with J gene TRBJ2-1; D might be TRBD1 or TRBD2, each matching 5 bases. This CDR3 spans 15 amino acids. Germline V CDR1 and CDR2: DFQATT, SNEGSKA (reference sequence). Here the CDR3 reads CSARPRGWSYSEQFF. Written as DNA, the CDR3 is TGCAGTGCTCGCCCGAGGGGCTGGTCCTACAGTGAGCAGTTCTTC.

This clonotype was picked up many times. The chain is built from TRBV7-9 and TRBJ2-2, with D maybe TRBD1 (6 bases). Germline CDR1 and CDR2: SEHNR and FQNEAQ (reference sequence). This CDR3 spans 15 amino acids. V was clipped by 6 bases and J by 4 bases, with 15 bases between them. The CDR3 region is CASRKRQDSTGELFF. DNA for the CDR3: TGTGCCAGCAGGAAACGACAGGACTCCACCGGGGAGCTGTTTTTT.

This clonotype was counted many times. This chain uses TRBV10-3 with TRBJ2-7, with D possibly being TRBD1 (6 bases). The germline V and J ends were trimmed by 3 bases and 0 bases, with 9 bases remaining between them. CDR1 is ENHRY, CDR2 SYGVKD, per germline. This CDR3 comprises 14 residues. CDR3 coding DNA: TGTGCCATCAGTGAAACAGGGCCCTCCTACGAGCAGTACTTC. Protein sequence: CAISETGPSYEQYF.

This clonotype was seen only a few times. The chain employs TRBV19 and TRBJ2-2; D uncertain. V was pared by 2 bases and J by 2 bases, with 15 bases between. The CDR3 has 17 amino acids. CDR1 and CDR2 (germline): LNHDA, SQIVND (reference sequence). This chain's CDR3 is CASSIFVGRRNTGELFF. The CDR3 DNA reads TGTGCCAGTAGTATATTCGTGGGCAGGAGAAACACCGGGGAGCTGTTTTTT.

Comments on this clonotype: A read error may explain this, as a much larger clone is one base away. The genes are TRBV4-3 and TRBJ2-7; 10 nucleotides align to TRBD2. This CDR3 region has 15 residues. CDR1 and CDR2 (germline): LGHNA, YSLEER. The CDR3, as DNA: TGCGCCAGCAGCCAAGGAAGCGGGGGGGCCTACGCGCAGTACTTC. Protein product: CASSQGSGGAYAQYF.

Ten or more counts support this clonotype. The rearrangement links TRBV5-4 to TRBJ2-3, with D perhaps matching TRBD1 or TRBD2 (5 bases each). The CDR3 runs 15 residues. Germline V gives CDR1 SGHNT, CDR2 YYREEE (reference sequence). The ends were cut back, 5 bases at V and 2 bases at J, with 15 bases in the middle. The CDR3 is CASRWGNQPTDTQYF. In DNA form, the CDR3 reads TGTGCCAGCAGATGGGGGAACCAACCCACAGATACGCAGTATTTT. The full variable domain, completed using reference TRBV5-4 and TRBJ2-3, is ETGVTQSPTHLIKTRGQQVTLRCSSQSGHNTVSWYQQALGQGPQFIFQYYREEENGRGNFPPRFSGLQFPNYSSELNVNALELDDSALYLCASRWGNQPTDTQYFGPGTRLTVL.